A single sample is the source of the 18 T cell receptor beta chains below, sequenced in a study of shared clonotypes between healthy human individuals. Clones were read by immunoSEQ multiplex PCR, and TCRdb kept only the in-frame ones, dropping some. The sample comprises about 1.1 million clones, around three quarters of which are singletons, and 0.4% to 0.55% rests with the top ten. Material: memory CD4+ T cells from PBMCs. Indicated subset: CD45RA-negative fraction. The receptors come from a man aged 18 to 29 in good health. Some clones in this sample may be carry-over from other donors' samples.

The chain recombines TRBV28 with TRBJ2-7, with 9 bases matching TRBD1. The CDR3 length is 14 residues. The V gene's germline CDR1 is MDHEN and CDR2 SYDVKM. V was clipped by 8 bases and J by 2 bases; unmatched bases: 7. The CDR3 protein is CASQPGDRAYEQYF. DNA for the CDR3: TGTGCCAGCCAACCCGGGGACAGGGCCTACGAGCAGTACTTC.

In this sample, this clone turned up many times. CDR3 bases: TGTGCCAGCCGCCGGGACAGGGGTTCTTTGGATGGCTACACCTTC. Translated: CASRRDRGSLDGYTF. The V and J genes are TRBV2 and TRBJ1-2; 10 bases map to TRBD1. Germline trimming cut 8 bases from V and 6 bases from J; bases unmatched to any gene: 12. In germline, CDR1 is SNHLY, CDR2 FYNNEI. The CDR3 totals 15 residues.

The chain is built from TRBV5-1 and TRBJ2-2; TRBD1 matches 9 bases. Germline loops: CDR1 SGHRS, CDR2 YFSETQ. With V trimmed by 6 bases and J by 0 bases, 3 bases remained unmatched. This CDR3 contains 15 residues. The CDR3 nucleotides are TGCGCCAGCATACAGGGGGCGCCGAACACCGGGGAGCTGTTTTTT. As protein: CASIQGAPNTGELFF.

J is TRBJ2-5 and V is TRBV9; 12 bases match TRBD2. CDR1 is SGDLS and CDR2 is YYNGEE in the germline V gene. V shed 4 bases, J shed 2 bases, and the junction held 9 bases outside the gene matches. The CDR3 runs to 17 residues. Here the CDR3 reads CASSIGLAGRQQETQYF. In DNA, the CDR3 is TGTGCCAGCAGCATCGGACTAGCGGGACGGCAACAAGAGACCCAGTACTTC.

This clone was counted once. In DNA, the CDR3 is TGTGCCACCAGCAGGACAGGGAAGGGGGATCAGCCCCAGCATTTT. Its protein product is CATSRTGKGDQPQHF. The V call is TRBV15, the J call TRBJ1-5; the match to TRBD1 covers 7 bases. The V gene end was trimmed by 3 bases and the J gene end by 5 bases; junction bases not matched to a gene: 7. Germline CDR1 is LNHNV and CDR2 is YYDKDF (reference sequence). The CDR3 totals 15 residues.

The chain employs TRBV2 and TRBJ2-7; D is unresolved. The CDR3 covers 13 residues. Looked up from germline, CDR1 is SNHLY and CDR2 is FYNNEI. Deletions cut 8 bases from V and 0 bases from J, with 11 bases between. This CDR3 is CASGVRRSYEQYF. The CDR3 DNA reads TGTGCCAGCGGCGTAAGGCGCTCCTACGAGCAGTACTTC.

This chain uses TRBV29-1 with TRBJ2-1, with 10 bases aligning to TRBD2. The V gene's germline CDR1 is SQVTM and CDR2 ANQGSEA. V dropped 7 bases and J dropped 12; count of bases not matched to a gene: 15. The CDR3 contains 14 residues. The CDR3 DNA follows: TGCAGCGGGTCCGCCAGCGGGAGGGCCGTCGGGCAGTTCTTC. Translated, it gives CSGSASGRAVGQFF.

The genes are TRBV5-1 and TRBJ1-3; unclear D gene. CDR1 is SGHRS, CDR2 YFSETQ, per germline. This CDR3 contains 15 residues. Trimming pared 2 bases from V and 0 bases from J, leaving 9 bases between. This CDR3 reads CASSFSVGSGNTIYF. Here the CDR3 DNA reads TGCGCCAGCAGCTTTTCCGTCGGCTCTGGAAACACCATATATTTT.

V and J are TRBV4-1 and TRBJ2-2, with D perhaps given as TRBD1 or TRBD2 (5 bases each). This CDR3 spans 16 amino acids. The ends were cut back, 3 bases at V and 5 bases at J, with 16 bases in the middle. CDR1 is MGHRA and CDR2 is YSYEKL in the germline V gene. This CDR3 is CASSQPSGEGTGELFF. The CDR3 DNA follows: TGCGCCAGCAGCCAGCCAAGCGGAGAGGGGACCGGGGAGCTGTTTTTT.

The chain links TRBV6-6 to TRBJ1-2; D is unresolved. V gave up 0 bases and J gave up 5 bases, with 10 bases separating them. Germline V gene lookup returns CDR1 MNHNY and CDR2 SVGAGI (reference sequence). The length of the CDR3 is 14 residues. The CDR3 coding sequence is TGTGCCAGCAGTTACTCGTCGGAGGTGTATGGCTACACCTTC. Its protein is CASSYSSEVYGYTF.

The chain recombines TRBV20-1 with TRBJ1-2; D perhaps matches TRBD1 (6 bases). Trimming removed 6 bases from V and 6 bases from J, with 11 bases in between. The CDR3 has 11 amino acids. From germline, CDR1 is DFQATT and CDR2 SNEGSKA (reference sequence). This CDR3 reads CSAAPGDGYTF. DNA for the CDR3: TGCAGTGCCGCCCCAGGGGATGGCTACACCTTC.

The rearrangement links TRBV4-1 to TRBJ2-6; D perhaps matches TRBD1 (6 bases). Deletions cut 4 bases from V and 3 bases from J, with 7 bases between. The CDR3 is made up of 14 amino acids. Germline CDR1 and CDR2: MGHRA and YSYEKL. The CDR3, as DNA: TGCGCCAGCAGCCCAGGGGATGGGGCCAACGTCCTGACTTTC. The encoded protein is CASSPGDGANVLTF.

The chain joins TRBV2 to TRBJ2-3, with D possibly being TRBD2 (6 bases). V was cut by 7 bases and J by 1 base, with 9 bases left in between. Germline V lookup: CDR1 SNHLY, CDR2 FYNNEI. This CDR3 is 13 amino acids long. The CDR3 spells CASNGGGTDTQYF. The CDR3 coding sequence is TGTGCCAGCAACGGCGGGGGCACAGATACGCAGTATTTT.

On this clone itself: Different DNA sequences within this sample yield the same CDR3. The CDR3 is CASSLDRGADTQYF. The DNA of the CDR3 is TGTGCCAGCAGCTTAGATCGGGGGGCAGATACGCAGTATTTT. This rearrangement joins TRBV11-2 to TRBJ2-3, with TRBD2 matching 7 bases. With V trimmed by 0 bases and J by 4 bases, 1 base remained unmatched. This CDR3 has 14 residues. Germline CDR1 reads SGHAT; CDR2 reads FQNNGV.

Only one count was recorded for this clone. V gene TRBV5-1 combines with J gene TRBJ2-5; D is undetermined. The germline V gene has CDR1 SGHRS and CDR2 YFSETQ. This CDR3 has 15 residues. Deletions cut 5 bases from V and 5 bases from J, with 19 bases between. The CDR3 region has the DNA TGCGCCAGCAGTATTGGGCAGGTGACCGGGGAGACCCAGTACTTC. This gives the protein CASSIGQVTGETQYF.

The rearrangement uses TRBV4-2 and TRBJ1-1; D ambiguous. This CDR3 is 14 amino acids long. Germline CDR1 reads LGHNA; CDR2 reads YNFKEQ. Trimming took 5 bases from V and 5 from J, leaving 15 bases between them. The CDR3 DNA follows: TGTGCCAGCAGCTTAAGCGTCAGTTGGACTGAAGCTTTCTTT. Translated, it gives CASSLSVSWTEAFF.

The chain is built from TRBV28 and TRBJ2-7; D is unresolved. The CDR3 contains 15 residues. Germline loops: CDR1 MDHEN, CDR2 SYDVKM. V was pared by 0 bases and J by 1 base, with 10 bases between. CDR3 sequence reads: CASSLWGDYSYEQYF. The CDR3, as DNA: TGTGCCAGCAGTTTATGGGGTGATTATTCCTACGAGCAGTACTTC.

In regard to this clone: This may come from a read error, since a much larger clone is one base off. The chain is built from TRBV5-4 and TRBJ2-1; 14 nucleotides align to TRBD2. The CDR3 is 16 amino acids. Trimming took 4 bases from V and 4 from J; bases not matched to a gene: 4. Germline loops: CDR1 SGHNT, CDR2 YYREEE (reference sequence). CDR3 DNA: TGTGCCAGCAGCCCGGGACTAGCGGGAGTTTACAATGAGCAGTTCTTC. Its protein is CASSPGLAGVYNEQFF.